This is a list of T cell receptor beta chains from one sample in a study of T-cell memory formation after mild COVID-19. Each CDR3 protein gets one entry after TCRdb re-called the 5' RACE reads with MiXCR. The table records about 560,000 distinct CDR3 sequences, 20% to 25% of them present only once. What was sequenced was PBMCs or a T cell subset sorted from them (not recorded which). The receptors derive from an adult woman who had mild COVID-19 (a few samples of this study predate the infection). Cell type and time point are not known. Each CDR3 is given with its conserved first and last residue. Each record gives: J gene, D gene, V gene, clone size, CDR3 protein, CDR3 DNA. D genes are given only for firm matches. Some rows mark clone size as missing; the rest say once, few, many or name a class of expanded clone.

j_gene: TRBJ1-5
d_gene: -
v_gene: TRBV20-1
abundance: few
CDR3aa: CSAGVAGTRGSNQPQHF
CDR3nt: TGCAGTGCTGGAGTTGCAGGGACGAGGGGTAGCAATCAGCCCCAGCATTTT

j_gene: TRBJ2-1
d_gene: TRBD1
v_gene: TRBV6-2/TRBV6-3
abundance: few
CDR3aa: CASSLGGTGGNEQFF
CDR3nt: TGTGCCAGCAGTTTAGGCGGGACAGGGGGCAATGAGCAGTTCTTC

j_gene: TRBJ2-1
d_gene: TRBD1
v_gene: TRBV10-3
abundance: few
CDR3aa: CAISRPGQGNEQFF
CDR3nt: TGTGCCATCAGTCGGCCGGGACAGGGGAATGAGCAGTTCTTC

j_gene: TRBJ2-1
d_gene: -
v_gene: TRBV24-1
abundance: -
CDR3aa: CATRAPGADKQFF
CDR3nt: TGTGCCACCAGAGCCCCGGGGGCTGATAAGCAGTTCTTC

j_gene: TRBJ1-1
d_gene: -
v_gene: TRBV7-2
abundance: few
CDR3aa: CASSLVSGTNTEAFF
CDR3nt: TGTGCCAGCAGCTTAGTTTCGGGCACGAACACTGAAGCTTTCTTT

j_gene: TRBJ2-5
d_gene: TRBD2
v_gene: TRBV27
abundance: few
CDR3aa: CASSPGTSPAAETQYF
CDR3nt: TGTGCCAGCAGTCCCGGGACTAGTCCCGCCGCAGAGACCCAGTACTTC

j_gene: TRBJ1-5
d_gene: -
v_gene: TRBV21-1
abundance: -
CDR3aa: CASSKPPRVRQPQHF
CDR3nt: TGTGCCAGCAGCAAACCCCCTCGAGTGAGGCAGCCCCAGCATTTT

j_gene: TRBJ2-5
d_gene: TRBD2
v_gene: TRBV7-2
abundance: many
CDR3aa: CASSTSTSGPTETQYF
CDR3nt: TGTGCCAGCAGCACCTCGACTAGCGGGCCCACAGAGACCCAGTACTTC

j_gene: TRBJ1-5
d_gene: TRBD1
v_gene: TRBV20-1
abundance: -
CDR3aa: CSASGQKSNQPQHF
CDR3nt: TGCAGTGCTTCGGGACAGAAGAGCAATCAGCCCCAGCATTTT

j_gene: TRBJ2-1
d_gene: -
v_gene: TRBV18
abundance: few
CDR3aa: CASSPLGRTYEQFF
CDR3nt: TGTGCCAGCTCACCATTGGGCCGCACCTATGAGCAGTTCTTC

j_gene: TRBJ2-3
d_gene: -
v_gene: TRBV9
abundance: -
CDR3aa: CASSPGGGNLNTDTQYF
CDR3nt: TGTGCCAGCAGCCCCGGAGGGGGGAACCTCAACACAGATACGCAGTATTTT

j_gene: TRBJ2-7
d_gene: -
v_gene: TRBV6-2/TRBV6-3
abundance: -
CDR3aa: CASSYPEYEQYF
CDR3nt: TGTGCCAGCAGTTATCCTGAATACGAGCAGTACTTC

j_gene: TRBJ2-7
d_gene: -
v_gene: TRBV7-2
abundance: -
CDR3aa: CASSLRPPDYEQYF
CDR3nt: TGTGCCAGCAGCTTAAGACCCCCGGACTACGAGCAGTACTTC

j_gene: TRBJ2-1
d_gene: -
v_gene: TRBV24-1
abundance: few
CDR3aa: CATSDLMGVDEQFF
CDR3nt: TGTGCCACCAGTGATTTGATGGGGGTAGATGAGCAGTTCTTC

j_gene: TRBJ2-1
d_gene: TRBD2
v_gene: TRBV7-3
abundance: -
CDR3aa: CASSLTSPSGGTKQFF
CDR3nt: TGTGCCAGCAGCTTAACCTCCCCTAGCGGGGGAACTAAGCAGTTCTTC

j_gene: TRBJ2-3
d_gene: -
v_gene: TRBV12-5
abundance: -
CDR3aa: CASGLDGSLASDTQYF
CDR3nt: TGTGCTAGTGGTTTGGACGGGAGTCTAGCGTCAGATACGCAGTATTTT

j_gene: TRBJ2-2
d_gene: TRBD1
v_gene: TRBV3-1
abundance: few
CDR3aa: CASSEGQGWIGELFF
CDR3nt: TGTGCCAGCAGCGAAGGACAGGGATGGATCGGGGAGCTGTTTTTT

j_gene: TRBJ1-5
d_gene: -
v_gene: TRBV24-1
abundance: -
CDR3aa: CATSDRGTTQPQHF
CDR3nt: TGTGCCACCAGTGACCGCGGGACGACTCAGCCCCAGCATTTT

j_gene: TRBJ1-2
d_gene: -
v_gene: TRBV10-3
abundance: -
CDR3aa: CAISESAAGYGYTF
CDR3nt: TGTGCCATCAGTGAGTCGGCAGCAGGCTATGGCTACACCTTC

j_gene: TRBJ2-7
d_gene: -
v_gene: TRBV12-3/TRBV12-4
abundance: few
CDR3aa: CATSLSGSSDEQYF
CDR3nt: TGTGCCACCAGTTTAAGTGGGAGTAGCGACGAGCAGTACTTC

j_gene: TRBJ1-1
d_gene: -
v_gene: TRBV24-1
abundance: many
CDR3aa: CATSTGPNTEAFF
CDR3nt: TGTGCCACCAGTACAGGGCCAAACACTGAAGCTTTCTTT

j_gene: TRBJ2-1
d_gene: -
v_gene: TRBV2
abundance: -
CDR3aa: CASSAGRGLGNEQFF
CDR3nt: TGTGCCAGCAGTGCGGGCAGGGGTTTGGGGAATGAGCAGTTCTTC

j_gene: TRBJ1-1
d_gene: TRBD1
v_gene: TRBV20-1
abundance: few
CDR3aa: CSAAPGQWNTEAFF
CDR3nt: TGCAGTGCTGCTCCGGGACAGTGGAACACTGAAGCTTTCTTT

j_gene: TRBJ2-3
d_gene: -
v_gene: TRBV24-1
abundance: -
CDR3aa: CATSDPLSPSTDTQYF
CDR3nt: TGTGCCACCAGTGATCCTCTATCTCCTAGCACAGATACGCAGTATTTT

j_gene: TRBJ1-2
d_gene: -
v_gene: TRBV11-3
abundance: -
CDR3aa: CASMGQDPYGYTF
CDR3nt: TGTGCCAGCATGGGCCAGGATCCCTATGGCTACACCTTC

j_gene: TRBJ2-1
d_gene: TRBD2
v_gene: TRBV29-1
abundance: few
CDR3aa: CSASGLGYNEQFF
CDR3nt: TGCAGCGCGTCGGGACTAGGATACAATGAGCAGTTCTTC

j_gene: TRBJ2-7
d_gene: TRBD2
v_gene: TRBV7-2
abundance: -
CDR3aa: CASSPLGAGPYEQYF
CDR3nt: TGTGCCAGCAGCCCGCTGGGAGCGGGGCCCTACGAGCAGTACTTC

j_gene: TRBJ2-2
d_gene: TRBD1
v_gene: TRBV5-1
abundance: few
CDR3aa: CASSPGQPGELFF
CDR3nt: TGCGCCAGCAGCCCGGGACAGCCCGGGGAGCTGTTTTTT

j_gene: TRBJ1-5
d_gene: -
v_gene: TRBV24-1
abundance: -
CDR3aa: CATQGYSNQPQHF
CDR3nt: TGTGCCACCCAGGGTTATAGCAATCAGCCCCAGCATTTT

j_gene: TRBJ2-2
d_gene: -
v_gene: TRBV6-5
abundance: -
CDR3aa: CASSYRRVGNTGELFF
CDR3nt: TGTGCCAGCAGTTATAGGAGGGTCGGAAACACCGGGGAGCTGTTTTTT

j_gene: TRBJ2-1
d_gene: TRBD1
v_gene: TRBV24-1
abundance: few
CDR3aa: CATSEAGQGAAKQFF
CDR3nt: TGTGCCACCAGTGAGGCCGGACAGGGGGCGGCAAAGCAGTTCTTC

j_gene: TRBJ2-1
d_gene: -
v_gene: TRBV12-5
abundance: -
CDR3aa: CASGLVTDNEQFF
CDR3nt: TGTGCTAGTGGTTTGGTAACAGACAATGAGCAGTTCTTC

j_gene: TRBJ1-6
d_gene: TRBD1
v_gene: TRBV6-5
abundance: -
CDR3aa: CASSYEGAMNSPLHF
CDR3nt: TGTGCCAGCAGTTACGAGGGGGCTATGAATTCACCCCTCCACTTT

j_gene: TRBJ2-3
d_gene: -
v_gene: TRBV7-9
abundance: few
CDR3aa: CASSARQYSADTQYF
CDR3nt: TGTGCCAGCAGCGCCCGACAGTATTCGGCAGATACGCAGTATTTT

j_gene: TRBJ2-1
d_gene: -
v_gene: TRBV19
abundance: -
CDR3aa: CASSFVSDQPYYNEQFF
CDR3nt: TGTGCCAGTAGTTTTGTTTCCGACCAGCCGTACTACAATGAGCAGTTCTTC

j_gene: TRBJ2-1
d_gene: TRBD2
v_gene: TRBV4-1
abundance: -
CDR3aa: CASSQPGRGAYNEQFF
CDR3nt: TGCGCCAGCAGCCAACCAGGGCGGGGGGCTTACAATGAGCAGTTCTTC

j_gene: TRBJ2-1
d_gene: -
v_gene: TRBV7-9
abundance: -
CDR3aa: CASSARTREGEQFF
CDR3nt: TGTGCCAGCAGCGCACGCACGAGGGAAGGTGAGCAGTTCTTC